This T cell receptor beta chain was observed in a study of identifying expanded T cells in peripheral blood (dated by TCRdb to between 2018 and 2021). Looking at the study overall: Technical replicates were generated by sequencing separate aliquots of the same genomic DNA pool, with four replicates compared pairwise. Findings and caveats that apply to the study as a whole: Variance in clone template counts between two-week samples significantly increased with total template count across all healthy donors. It was expected by the authors that biological variance in healthy repertoires might increase further over much longer intervals, such as months to years. Across all healthy-donor time intervals, the beta-binomial model significantly cut both the number of clones called differentially abundant and the false-positive rate. The binomial model flagged about 1.3 differentially abundant clones between technical replicates, compared with roughly 17 over around two weeks and 19 to 20 over about 4 weeks.

This clone was seen more than once but under ten times. Its antigen is still unknown. No much larger clone is present one base from it, and per-base qualities are unavailable. TCRbeta CDR3 regions were profiled by bias-controlled multiplex PCR amplification of genomic DNA with the immunoSEQ Assay. The authors' pipeline ran thus. The absolute abundance of each unique TCRbeta CDR3 region was quantified after sequences were collapsed and filtered. Differential abundance was tested with a binomial (Fisher-equivalent) model and with a beta-binomial model adding time-dependent variance fitted from healthy donors. Clones with fewer than 5 combined templates were removed, and differential abundance was called for clones with a Benjamini-Hochberg FDR below 0.01. In the beta-binomial model, variance was expressed as a function of the total template count across the two samples, in the form v = (b*log(k)+a)^2. Imported from immuneACCESS, the table was reduced by TCRdb to in-frame sequences with V and J called. These copies leave out some clones; in studies compared against another copy, an unresolved V gene accounts for under half, and the cause of the remainder is not known. The D gene and trimming were derived from the DNA, and the V and J assignments and clone size from that table. This sample gives more than 70,000 clones in total; approximately 86% of them show up just once. Around 6% of the sample belongs to the ten largest clones.

V sheds 0 bases and J sheds 6 bases, leaving 12 bases between their ends. The CDR3 covers 15 residues, taking in both the cysteine and the phenylalanine. Only the CDR3 region is kept as DNA, spanning 45 bases read in frame from base 1. No immune events such as infections were documented for the healthy donors during the collection period. Time-dependent variance in a beta-binomial model of T-cell clone differential abundance was calibrated using healthy-donor blood repertoires as a training cohort. The training cohort comprised approximately ten healthy donors, 3 female and 7 male. On average the donors were about 40 years old, and their ages spanned roughly 29 to 64 years. Obtained from a commercial supplier, whole blood was collected from each healthy donor at three time points set around two weeks apart. For immunosequencing, genomic DNA was extracted from unsorted whole blood.

Sequencing was done on a sample of blood. The chain links TRBV6-7 with TRBJ1-5, with the D segment identity uncertain. TRBV6-7 is labeled an ORF, and its function is uncertain. This TCR was recovered from a person between 18 and 75 years old in good health. CDR3 protein: CASSYSVGRGQPQHF. In nucleotides, the sequence is TGTGCCAGCAGTTACTCTGTGGGGAGAGGTCAGCCCCAGCATTTT.